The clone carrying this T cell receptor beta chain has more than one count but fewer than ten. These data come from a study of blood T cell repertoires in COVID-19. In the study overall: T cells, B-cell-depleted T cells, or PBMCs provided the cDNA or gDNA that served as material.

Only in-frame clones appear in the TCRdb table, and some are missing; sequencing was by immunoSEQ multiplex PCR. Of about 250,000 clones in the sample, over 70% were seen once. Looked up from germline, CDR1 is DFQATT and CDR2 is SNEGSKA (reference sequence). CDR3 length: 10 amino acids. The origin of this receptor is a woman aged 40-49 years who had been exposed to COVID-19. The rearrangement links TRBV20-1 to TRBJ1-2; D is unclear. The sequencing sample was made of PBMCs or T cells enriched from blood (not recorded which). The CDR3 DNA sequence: TGCCGCGGTCTCCGCTATGGCTACACCTTC. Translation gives CRGLRYGYTF.